These 27 T cell receptor beta chains were all obtained from the same sample, sequenced in a study of monozygotic twins with inflammatory bowel disease. TCRdb derives one entry per CDR3 protein from the 5' RACE reads, leaving out DNA. The sample data list 300,000 to 350,000 distinct CDR3 sequences. The material sequenced was blood. These receptor sequences come from a human donor with ulcerative colitis or Crohn's disease, or a healthy co-twin of an affected twin (not recorded which).

The rearrangement links TRBV7-9 to TRBJ1-1. This CDR3 spans 13 amino acids. CDR1 is SEHNR, CDR2 FQNEAQ, per germline (reference sequence). The CDR3 region is CASSLDGLTEAFF. The whole variable domain, remainder taken from reference TRBV7-9 and TRBJ1-1, is DTGVSQNPRHKITKRGQNVTFRCDPISEHNRLYWYRQTLGQGPEFLTYFQNEAQLEKSRLLSDRFSAERPKGSFSTLEIQRTEQGDSAMYLCASSLDGLTEAFFGQGTRLTVV.

J is TRBJ2-7 and V is TRBV20-1; TCRdb proposes TRBD2, but this gene call is untestable without DNA. The CDR3 totals 15 residues. Germline V gives CDR1 DFQATT, CDR2 SNEGSKA (reference sequence). This CDR3 reads CSASPTSGPPYEQYF.

The V gene is TRBV5-6, the J gene TRBJ2-3; the D call from TCRdb, TRBD2, cannot be confirmed without DNA. The CDR3 has 16 residues. Germline CDR1 and CDR2: SGHDT and YYEEEE. This chain's CDR3 is CASSLGLHTSTDTQYF.

The chain combines TRBV6-5 with TRBJ1-5. This CDR3 has 14 amino acids. Germline V CDR1 and CDR2: MNHEY, SVGAGI. This CDR3 reads CASSSARVNQPQHF.

The chain links TRBV20-1 to TRBJ2-7; the D gene TCRdb calls, TRBD1, cannot be checked with no DNA. In germline, CDR1 is DFQATT, CDR2 SNEGSKA (reference sequence). There are 12 residues in the CDR3. The CDR3 loop is CSAHKDRKGQYF.

The chain combines TRBV6-1 with TRBJ1-6; TCRdb's D call of TRBD1 is untestable without DNA. Looked up from germline, CDR1 is MNHNS and CDR2 is SASEGT. The CDR3 covers 15 residues. The CDR3 here is CASSPLGQGNSPLHF.

The chain carries TRBV20-1 and TRBJ1-1. Per the germline V gene, CDR1 is DFQATT and CDR2 is SNEGSKA (reference sequence). The CDR3 has 12 residues. CDR3 region: CSARRDYTEAFF.

V is TRBV18 and J is TRBJ1-1. CDR1 is KGHSH and CDR2 is LQKENI in the germline V gene. There are 15 residues in the CDR3. CDR3 region: CASSLRALGETEAFF.

This chain connects TRBV5-1 to TRBJ2-5; TCRdb designates TRBD2, a call that cannot be tested without DNA. Germline CDR1 reads SGHRS; CDR2 reads YFSETQ. The CDR3 is 15 amino acids. Here the CDR3 reads CASSLGSAGRETQYF.

V usage is TRBV9 and J usage is TRBJ2-3; TCRdb's D gene call, TRBD2, goes unchecked for lack of DNA. The V gene's germline CDR1 is SGDLS and CDR2 YYNGEE. CDR3 length: 15 residues. This CDR3 reads CASSPKDGELAAQYF. Full variable domain (remainder filled in from reference TRBV9 and TRBJ2-3): DSGVTQTPKHLITATGQRVTLRCSPRSGDLSVYWYQQSLDQGLQFLIQYYNGEERAKGNILERFSAQQFPDLHSELNLSSLELGDSALYFCASSPKDGELAAQYFGPGTRLTVL.

This chain links TRBV20-1 with TRBJ2-3; the TRBD2 assignment by TCRdb is unverifiable without DNA. The CDR3 loop spans 14 amino acids. The V gene's germline CDR1 is DFQATT and CDR2 SNEGSKA (reference sequence). The CDR3 here is CSARLAKTLDTQYF.

V gene TRBV7-6 combines with J gene TRBJ2-3. Per the germline V gene, CDR1 is SGHVS and CDR2 is FNYEAQ. The CDR3 is made up of 17 amino acids. The CDR3 region is CASSLGRARSPTDTQYF.

The chain recombines TRBV21-1 with TRBJ1-5; there is no DNA to check the TCRdb D call of TRBD1. TRBV21-1 is shown as a pseudogene. The CDR3 is 11 residues long. CDR3: CASSLERAQHF.

The rearrangement uses TRBV6-1 and TRBJ2-7; TCRdb names TRBD1, which stays unverified in the absence of DNA. Germline assignment: CDR1 MNHNS and CDR2 SASEGT. This CDR3 is built from 14 residues. The chain's CDR3 is CASSRTGGAYEQYF.

V and J are TRBV7-6 and TRBJ2-1. Germline V gene data show CDR1 as SGHVS and CDR2 as FNYEAQ. The CDR3 contains 13 residues. The CDR3 reads CASSHGRDNEQFF.

This chain connects TRBV5-6 to TRBJ2-1. The CDR3 loop spans 14 amino acids. Germline V gene data show CDR1 as SGHDT and CDR2 as YYEEEE. CDR3 residues: CASSFREPYNEQFF.

The V and J genes are TRBV28 and TRBJ2-2; TCRdb's D call, TRBD1, is unchecked because there is no DNA. This CDR3 is built from 14 residues. The germline V gene has CDR1 MDHEN and CDR2 SYDVKM. The CDR3 loop is CASSLRPQDGELFF.

The V and J genes are TRBV7-7 and TRBJ2-2. The germline gives CDR1 SSHAT, CDR2 FNYEAQ (reference sequence). The CDR3 extends over 14 amino acids. CDR3 loop: CASSPVVNTGELFF.

The genes are TRBV7-8 and TRBJ1-5; TCRdb returns TRBD1, unconfirmable since there is no DNA. The CDR3 sequence is 14 residues long. From germline, CDR1 is SGHVS and CDR2 FQNEAQ. CDR3 residues: CASSLEAGSQPQHF.

The J gene is TRBJ2-4, the V gene TRBV20-1; TCRdb returns TRBD1, unconfirmable since there is no DNA. The length of the CDR3 is 15 residues. Germline V CDR1 and CDR2: DFQATT, SNEGSKA (reference sequence). CDR3: CSASSGELAKNIQYF.

This chain connects TRBV5-6 to TRBJ1-2; TCRdb lists TRBD1, though no DNA is available to test this call. This CDR3 has 14 residues. CDR1 and CDR2 (germline): SGHDT, YYEEEE. The CDR3: CASSPDRGSGGYTF.

This CDR3 is CASSYSGGVGNEQFF. This chain links TRBV6-5 with TRBJ2-1; TCRdb's assignment of TRBD2 cannot be checked, as there is no DNA. Germline CDR1 reads MNHEY; CDR2 reads SVGAGI. The CDR3 contains 15 residues.

This sequence joins TRBV2 and TRBJ2-7; checking the TCRdb D call of TRBD1 is not possible without DNA. The CDR3 spans 13 residues. Germline assignment: CDR1 SNHLY and CDR2 FYNNEI. CDR3: CASRHRGSSEQYF.

V usage is TRBV20-1 and J usage is TRBJ1-1; TCRdb returns TRBD1, unconfirmable since there is no DNA. CDR3 length: 13 amino acids. Germline CDR1 is DFQATT and CDR2 is SNEGSKA (reference sequence). This CDR3 is CSARAGTATEAFF.

This CDR3 reads CASSDMGTGNQPQHF. The V call is TRBV2, the J call TRBJ1-5. This CDR3 comprises 15 residues. Per germline, CDR1 SNHLY and CDR2 FYNNEI.

The chain joins TRBV7-2 to TRBJ1-2. The CDR3 is 11 amino acids. Looked up from germline, CDR1 is SGHTA and CDR2 is FQGNSA. CDR3: CASSQSTGYTF. The whole variable domain, remainder taken from reference TRBV7-2 and TRBJ1-2, is GAGVSQSPSNKVTEKGKDVELRCDPISGHTALYWYRQSLGQGLEFLIYFQGNSAPDKSGLPSDRFSAERTGGSVSTLTIQRTQQEDSAVYLCASSQSTGYTFGSGTRLTVV.

The chain employs TRBV20-1 and TRBJ2-1; the D call of TRBD1 rests on TCRdb alone, since no DNA is present to check it. This CDR3 comprises 15 residues. Germline assignment: CDR1 DFQATT and CDR2 SNEGSKA (reference sequence). CDR3 protein: CSARTGGGTYNEQFF.